Detailed here is one T cell receptor beta chain. These data are taken from a study of blood T cell repertoires in COVID-19. J gave up 5 bases and V 4 bases, and 8 bases lay outside the gene matches. Germline V gene data show CDR1 as LGHNA and CDR2 as YSLEER. The CDR3 is 16 residues long. TCRdb's copy holds only in-frame clones and misses some; the assay was immunoSEQ multiplex PCR. Here the sample spans 200,000 or so clones, roughly 85% being singletons. The chain joins TRBV4-3 to TRBJ2-3; 11 nucleotides agree with TRBD2. The TCR comes from a woman in her forties or fifties who had been exposed to COVID-19. Sample: PBMCs or T cells enriched from blood (not recorded which). CDR3 amino acids: CASSLGHSGGEDTQYF. CDR3 nucleotide sequence: TGCGCCAGCAGCCTCGGCCATAGCGGGGGGGAAGATACGCAGTATTTT.